This TCR beta chain was sequenced during a study of shared clonotypes between healthy human individuals. The CDR3 is made up of 13 amino acids. V was pared by 3 bases and J by 8 bases, with 1 base of the junction left unmatched. Germline CDR1 reads SGHNT; CDR2 reads YYREEE (reference sequence). The data were produced by immunoSEQ multiplex PCR, yet TCRdb's version contains in-frame clones alone and is incomplete. The table records fewer than 400,000 clones, around 74% of them present only once. The receptor comes from a man aged 25 to 45 in good health. The rearrangement uses TRBV5-4 and TRBJ1-6, with TRBD1 matching 8 bases. Sequenced: memory CD4+ T cells sorted from blood. The subset was: CD45RA-negative fraction. This CDR3 is CASSWGQDSPLHF. CDR3 DNA: TGTGCCAGCAGCTGGGGACAGGATTCACCCCTCCACTTT. Complete variable domain (other parts from reference TRBV5-4 and TRBJ1-6): ETGVTQSPTHLIKTRGQQVTLRCSSQSGHNTVSWYQQALGQGPQFIFQYYREEENGRGNFPPRFSGLQFPNYSSELNVNALELDDSALYLCASSWGQDSPLHFGNGTRLTVT.